The 25 T cell receptor beta chains reported below all come from one sample, sequenced in a study of radiotherapy plus CTLA-4 blockade in lung cancer. TCRdb's table, derived via immunoSEQ multiplex PCR, lists solely in-frame clones and lacks some. The sample shows about 91,000 clones, roughly 70% of them seen only once. The sample here was peripheral blood, taken from a patient treated with radiotherapy plus ipilimumab. The receptors derive from a human donor with non-small cell lung cancer that progressed on radiotherapy plus ipilimumab.

This clone has just a few counts. This chain joins TRBV15 and TRBJ1-1; 8 bases are shared with TRBD1. Losses at the gene ends were 6 bases for V and 2 bases for J; bases not matched to a gene: 5. The CDR3 is 14 residues long. Germline V lookup: CDR1 LNHNV, CDR2 YYDKDF (reference sequence). CDR3 DNA sequence: TGTGCCACCAGACGGGACAGGCTAAACACTGAAGCTTTCTTT. The encoded protein is CATRRDRLNTEAFF.

This chain connects TRBV28 to TRBJ2-5; TRBD1 matches 11 bases. From germline, CDR1 is MDHEN and CDR2 SYDVKM. This CDR3 is built from 15 residues. DNA for the CDR3: TGTGTCTCTAGTCTCCGGACAGGGGGCCGAGAGACCCAGTACTTC. Its translation: CVSSLRTGGRETQYF.

This sequence joins TRBV9 and TRBJ1-2, with 8 bases that match TRBD1. After removal of 4 bases from V and 8 bases from J, the junction contained 10 bases not matched to a gene. The CDR3 sequence is 14 residues long. Germline V gives CDR1 SGDLS, CDR2 YYNGEE. The CDR3 nucleotides are TGTGCCAGCAGCACCCGGACAGGGCGGGCGGGCTACACCTTC. Residues: CASSTRTGRAGYTF.

This clone was picked up a small number of times. The chain is built from TRBV11-3 and TRBJ2-1, with 7 positions matching TRBD1. The CDR3 is 15 residues long. The trim removed 1 base at V and 8 bases at J, leaving 8 bases unmatched. Looked up from germline, CDR1 is SGHNT and CDR2 is YENEEA. The DNA of the CDR3 is TGTGCCAGCAGCTTAGGTACAGGGGCGAGGGATGAGCAGTTCTTC. This encodes CASSLGTGARDEQFF.

The sample holds one count of this clone. J is TRBJ2-7 and V is TRBV5-1; TRBD1 agrees at 7 bases. Germline trimming cut 4 bases from V and 2 bases from J; bases unmatched to any gene: 6. The CDR3 totals 14 residues. Germline V CDR1 and CDR2: SGHRS, YFSETQ. The CDR3, as DNA: TGCGCCAGCAGCCCCGGGACAGAGACCTACGAGCAGTACTTC. Its translation is CASSPGTETYEQYF.

This clone showed up many times. The J gene is TRBJ2-7, the V gene TRBV7-9; D is uncertain. In germline, CDR1 is SEHNR, CDR2 FQNEAQ (reference sequence). This CDR3 has 13 residues. Trimming cost V 4 bases and J 3 bases, with 10 bases left between them. The CDR3 loop reads CASSSPDRYEQYF. CDR3 sequence (DNA): TGTGCCAGCAGCTCCCCGGACCGCTACGAGCAGTACTTC.

As concerns this clone: At one end, the junction sequence differs from germline, possibly due to a read error. The rearrangement joins TRBV27 to TRBJ1-2; TRBD1 matches at 7 bases. The CDR3 contains 16 residues. Germline CDR1 and CDR2: MNHEY and SMNVEV (reference sequence). The CDR3 DNA sequence: TGTGCCAGCAGTCTATCAACAGGGGAGTTAAACTATGGCTACACCTTC. This sequence encodes CASSLSTGELNYGYTF.

V usage is TRBV28 and J usage is TRBJ2-3, with 10 positions matching TRBD1. V trimming: 5 bases; J trimming: 4 bases; junction bases outside the gene matches: 6. The CDR3 sequence is 15 residues long. CDR1 and CDR2 from the germline V gene are MDHEN and SYDVKM. Here the CDR3 DNA reads TGTGCCAGCAGTCCCCGGACAGGGGGGGCAGATACGCAGTATTTT. Translated: CASSPRTGGADTQYF.

As regards this clone: Additional DNA sequences in this sample encode the identical CDR3. The genes are TRBV9 and TRBJ2-3; 15 bases are a match to TRBD2. Germline CDR1 and CDR2: SGDLS and YYNGEE. With V trimmed by 4 bases and J by 4 bases, 4 bases remained unmatched. This CDR3 contains 16 residues. The CDR3 sequence: CASSPGLAGGADTQYF. CDR3 sequence (DNA): TGTGCCAGCAGCCCAGGACTAGCGGGAGGGGCAGATACGCAGTATTTT.

This clone was picked up a small number of times. V and J are TRBV7-9 and TRBJ1-1; tentatively, D is TRBD1 (5 bases). CDR1 and CDR2 (germline): SEHNR, FQNEAQ (reference sequence). CDR3 length equals 12 residues. V lost 5 bases to trimming and J lost 5 bases, with 9 bases between them. The CDR3, as DNA: TGTGCCAGCAGCCAGGGAGGGACTGAAGCTTTCTTT. It translates to CASSQGGTEAFF.

The chain joins TRBV5-1 to TRBJ2-5; D may be TRBD1 (6 bases). Germline V gives CDR1 SGHRS, CDR2 YFSETQ. The CDR3 is 15 residues long. The V end was cut by 4 bases, the J end by 4 bases, with 17 bases between. The CDR3 loop is CASSTGSQPGETQYF. CDR3 DNA: TGCGCCAGCAGCACAGGGTCGCAGCCGGGAGAGACCCAGTACTTC.

The chain joins TRBV11-2 to TRBJ2-1, with D perhaps matching TRBD1 or TRBD2 (5 bases each). CDR3 length equals 15 residues. Deletions cut 3 bases from V and 7 bases from J, with 16 bases between. Germline CDR1 and CDR2: SGHAT and FQNNGV. CDR3 bases: TGTGCCAGCAGCTTGGGACCCCTATCCGAAAATGAGCAGTTCTTC. Translation gives CASSLGPLSENEQFF.

This chain's CDR3 is CASSPLESDGGGDTQYF. DNA of the CDR3: TGTGCCAGCAGCCCCCTTGAGAGTGATGGGGGAGGAGATACGCAGTATTTT. This rearrangement joins TRBV11-2 to TRBJ2-3; the D gene is possibly TRBD2 (6 bases). CDR1 is SGHAT and CDR2 is FQNNGV in the germline V gene. There are 17 residues in the CDR3. Trimming stripped 5 bases from V and 5 bases from J, with 23 bases between.

This clone showed up just a few times. The chain's CDR3 is CASNSVGTGGGQPQHF. The CDR3 DNA reads TGTGCCAGCAACTCTGTCGGGACAGGGGGCGGACAGCCCCAGCATTTT. The chain recombines TRBV28 with TRBJ1-5; 12 nucleotides line up with TRBD1. The ends lost 7 bases at V and 7 bases at J; junction bases unmatched: 11. Germline V gene data show CDR1 as MDHEN and CDR2 as SYDVKM. This CDR3 has 16 amino acids.

The chain is built from TRBV7-9 and TRBJ1-1, with D maybe TRBD1 (6 bases). The CDR3 consists of 16 residues. V was shortened by 3 bases and J by 1 base, with 15 bases between the two germline ends. From germline, CDR1 is SEHNR and CDR2 FQNEAQ (reference sequence). The CDR3, as DNA: TGTGCCAGCAGCTTCCCGAGGCAGGGGACGAACACTGAAGCTTTCTTT. Amino acid sequence: CASSFPRQGTNTEAFF.

V usage is TRBV11-2 and J usage is TRBJ1-1; D gene unclear. This CDR3 is 14 amino acids long. The V and J ends lost 3 bases and 6 bases respectively, with 14 bases between them. The V gene's germline CDR1 is SGHAT and CDR2 FQNNGV. CDR3 loop: CASSFNTRRAEAFF. The CDR3 DNA is TGTGCCAGCAGCTTTAATACCCGACGCGCTGAAGCTTTCTTT.

The V and J genes are TRBV27 and TRBJ2-3, with 11 bases matching TRBD2. Germline V gene data show CDR1 as MNHEY and CDR2 as SMNVEV (reference sequence). This CDR3 has 22 amino acids. J gave up 0 bases and V 4 bases, and 21 bases lay outside the gene matches. CDR3 residues: CASSSKTSGARGIGLSTDTQYF. The CDR3 DNA reads TGTGCCAGCAGTTCAAAGACTAGCGGGGCTCGCGGTATTGGGCTAAGCACAGATACGCAGTATTTT.

The rearrangement joins TRBV9 to TRBJ2-1; tentative D call: TRBD2 (5 bases). The CDR3 spans 15 residues. Germline V gene data show CDR1 as SGDLS and CDR2 as YYNGEE. V lost 2 bases and J lost 0, with 9 bases in between. In DNA, the CDR3 is TGTGCCAGCAGCGTCAGCGGAAGCTCCTACAATGAGCAGTTCTTC. Translating gives CASSVSGSSYNEQFF. The whole variable domain, remainder taken from reference TRBV9 and TRBJ2-1, is DSGVTQTPKHLITATGQRVTLRCSPRSGDLSVYWYQQSLDQGLQFLIQYYNGEERAKGNILERFSAQQFPDLHSELNLSSLELGDSALYFCASSVSGSSYNEQFFGPGTRLTVL.

The CDR3 loop reads CASSRTGGPSGANVLTF. CDR3 DNA sequence: TGTGCCAGCAGTCGGACAGGGGGTCCCTCTGGGGCCAACGTCCTGACTTTC. This sequence joins TRBV2 and TRBJ2-6; TRBD1 agrees at 10 bases. The trim removed 5 bases at V and 0 bases at J, leaving 4 bases unmatched. Germline loops: CDR1 SNHLY, CDR2 FYNNEI. The CDR3 totals 17 residues.

The chain recombines TRBV6-4 with TRBJ2-1, with 9 bases that match TRBD2. CDR1 and CDR2 (germline): MRHNA, SNTAGT. This CDR3 is 14 amino acids long. V lost 4 bases to trimming and J lost 10 bases; unmatched junction nucleotides: 8. The CDR3 DNA follows: TGTGCCAGCAGTGTTAGCGGGGGCCTTGGCGAGCAGTTCTTC. Protein product: CASSVSGGLGEQFF.

This clone was recorded a few times. V gene TRBV29-1 combines with J gene TRBJ2-7; 9 nucleotides align to TRBD1. J gave up 4 bases and V 5 bases, and 9 bases lay outside the gene matches. This CDR3 spans 14 amino acids. Looked up from germline, CDR1 is SQVTM and CDR2 is ANQGSEA. CDR3 nucleotides: TGCAGCGTTACCTCCCCGACAGGGGGTTACGAGCAGTACTTC. This gives the protein CSVTSPTGGYEQYF.

The CDR3 nucleotides are TGTGCCAGCAGTTCGGAAGGGCTAGCCTACGAGCAGTACTTC. It yields the protein CASSSEGLAYEQYF. J is TRBJ2-7 and V is TRBV6-5; D uncertain. The CDR3 contains 14 residues. Between the trimmed V and J ends, which lost 4 bases and 2 bases, there was a span of 12 bases. Germline V gene lookup returns CDR1 MNHEY and CDR2 SVGAGI.

The rearrangement links TRBV6-5 to TRBJ1-5; a possible D gene is TRBD1 (5 bases). This CDR3 contains 16 residues. Germline lookup yields CDR1 MNHEY and CDR2 SVGAGI. Trimming left V 2 bases short and J 0 bases short, with 11 bases between. The CDR3 is CASSYGGGNSNQPQHF. Written as DNA, the CDR3 is TGTGCCAGCAGTTACGGGGGAGGGAATAGCAATCAGCCCCAGCATTTT.

V gene TRBV7-2 combines with J gene TRBJ2-2, with D possibly TRBD2 on 5 matching bases. This CDR3 contains 17 residues. Between the trimmed V and J ends, which lost 5 bases and 0 bases, there was a span of 16 bases. Germline-derived CDR1 and CDR2 are SGHTA and FQGNSA. This CDR3 reads CASSPLAAGSNTGELFF. The CDR3 nucleotides are TGTGCCAGCAGCCCCTTGGCGGCGGGCTCGAACACCGGGGAGCTGTTTTTT. Complete variable domain (other parts from reference TRBV7-2 and TRBJ2-2): GAGVSQSPSNKVTEKGKDVELRCDPISGHTALYWYRQSLGQGLEFLIYFQGNSAPDKSGLPSDRFSAERTGGSVSTLTIQRTQQEDSAVYLCASSPLAAGSNTGELFFGEGSRLTVL.

This chain links TRBV18 with TRBJ1-5; D gene unclear. The CDR3 consists of 13 residues. Germline CDR1 reads KGHSH; CDR2 reads LQKENI. Deletions cut 4 bases from V and 4 bases from J, with 8 bases between. CDR3 region: CASSRGGNQPQHF. As DNA, the CDR3 is TGTGCCAGCTCACGGGGAGGGAATCAGCCCCAGCATTTT.